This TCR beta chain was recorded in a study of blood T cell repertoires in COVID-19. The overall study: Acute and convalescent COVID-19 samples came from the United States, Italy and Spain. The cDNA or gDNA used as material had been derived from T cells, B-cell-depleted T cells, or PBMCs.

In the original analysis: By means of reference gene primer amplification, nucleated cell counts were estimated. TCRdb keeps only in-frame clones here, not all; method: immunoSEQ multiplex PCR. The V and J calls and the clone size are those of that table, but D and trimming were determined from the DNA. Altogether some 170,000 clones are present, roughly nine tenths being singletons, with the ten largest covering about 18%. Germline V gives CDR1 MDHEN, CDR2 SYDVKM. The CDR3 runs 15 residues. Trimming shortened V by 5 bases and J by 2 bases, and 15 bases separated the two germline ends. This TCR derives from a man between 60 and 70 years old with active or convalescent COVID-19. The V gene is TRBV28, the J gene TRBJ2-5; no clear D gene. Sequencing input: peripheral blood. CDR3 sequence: CASSQPPPYQETQYF. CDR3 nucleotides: TGTGCCAGCAGTCAACCCCCCCCCTATCAAGAGACCCAGTACTTC.